A single sample is the source of the 9 T cell receptor beta chains below, sequenced in a study of T cells in Graves' hyperthyroidism and ophthalmopathy. RNA transcripts were the template for amplifying TCR beta CDR3 regions. The TCR CDR3 first-round RT-PCR relied on the HTBI primer set. TCRdb fed the multiplex PCR reads into MiXCR, producing one record per CDR3 protein. The table records roughly 100,000 distinct CDR3 sequences, around 50% of them present only once. The sequenced material came from blood. The receptor set was obtained from a man aged 35 to 55 with Graves' hyperthyroidism.

This clonotype was seen many times. The V gene is TRBV20-1, the J gene TRBJ2-2; D may be TRBD2 (6 bases). CDR3 length: 14 residues. The V and J ends lost 3 bases and 0 bases respectively, with 8 bases between them. The V gene's germline CDR1 is DFQATT and CDR2 SNEGSKA (reference sequence). The CDR3 nucleotides read TGCAGTGCTAGTCGGGAGACGAACACCGGGGAGCTGTTTTTT. Its protein is CSASRETNTGELFF.

This clonotype was recorded a few times. A much more abundant neighbour one base away suggests this may be a read error. The chain uses TRBV6-5 and TRBJ2-7; D uncertain. Germline lookup yields CDR1 MNHEY and CDR2 SVGAGI. V was shortened by 6 bases and J by 6 bases, with 12 bases between the two germline ends. There are 12 residues in the CDR3. CDR3 coding DNA: TGTGCCAGCAGGGTTGGGGTGGGCGAGCAGTACTTC. Translating gives CASRVGVGEQYF.

A remark on this clonotype: One junction end disagrees with the germline gene, perhaps due to a read error. The chain uses TRBV10-3 and TRBJ2-7, with D perhaps TRBD1 (5 bases). There are 12 residues in the CDR3. Per the germline V gene, CDR1 is ENHRY and CDR2 is SYGVKD. The CDR3 bases are TGTGCCATCAATAAAGGGGTTAACGAGCGGTACTTC. Protein product: CAINKGVNERYF.

As to this clonotype: A much larger clone lies one base from this, so it may be a read error. The V call is TRBV20-1, the J call TRBJ2-7; D unclear. CDR3 size: 16 residues. The V gene's germline CDR1 is DFQATT and CDR2 SNEGSKA (reference sequence). With 5 bases removed from V and 2 bases from J, the gap between germline ends came to 22 bases. The CDR3 region has the DNA TGCAGTGCTGCCCCTCCACTACGAGCGATCGCCTACGAGCAGTACTTC. It yields the protein CSAAPPLRAIAYEQYF.

This clonotype appeared many times. V gene TRBV7-9 combines with J gene TRBJ2-3; D is uncertain. Between the trimmed V and J ends, which lost 5 bases and 4 bases, there was a span of 7 bases. Germline-derived CDR1 and CDR2 are SEHNR and FQNEAQ (reference sequence). This CDR3 is 12 amino acids long. CDR3 nucleotide sequence: TGTGCCAGCAGCCAAGACTCAGATACGCAGTATTTT. Protein sequence: CASSQDSDTQYF. Filled out from reference TRBV7-9 and TRBJ2-3, the complete variable domain reads DTGVSQNPRHKITKRGQNVTFRCDPISEHNRLYWYRQTLGQGPEFLTYFQNEAQLEKSRLLSDRFSAERPKGSFSTLEIQRTEQGDSAMYLCASSQDSDTQYFGPGTRLTVL.

This clonotype was found many times. For the CDR3, the DNA is TGTGCCAGCAGCCCTGGACAGGGTACCTACGAGCAGTACTTC. This translates into CASSPGQGTYEQYF. The chain recombines TRBV9 with TRBJ2-7; 8 bases fit TRBD1. The CDR3 runs 14 residues. Per germline, CDR1 SGDLS and CDR2 YYNGEE. With V trimmed by 4 bases and J by 2 bases, 5 bases remained unmatched.

The chain couples TRBV20-1 to TRBJ1-1; possible D gene TRBD1, 5 bases. Trimming shortened V by 7 bases and J by 11 bases, and 17 bases separated the two germline ends. CDR1 is DFQATT and CDR2 is SNEGSKA in the germline V gene (reference sequence). This CDR3 has 11 residues. The DNA of the CDR3 is TGCAGTGGGTTAAGGGGATTGGGGGCTTTCTTT. As protein: CSGLRGLGAFF.

The V gene is TRBV5-6, the J gene TRBJ2-7; the D is unclear. The V end lost 3 bases, the J end lost 4 bases, and 11 bases lay between the germline ends. The CDR3 length is 13 residues. Per the germline V gene, CDR1 is SGHDT and CDR2 is YYEEEE. CDR3 nucleotides: TGTGCCAGCAGCTCCTTGCACCTATACGAGCAGTACTTC. The encoded protein is CASSSLHLYEQYF.

This clonotype showed up just a few times. The gene calls are TRBV4-1 and TRBJ2-2; no definite D call. The CDR3 contains 16 residues. With 4 bases removed from V and 5 bases from J, the gap between germline ends came to 17 bases. CDR1 and CDR2 (germline): MGHRA, YSYEKL. CDR3 in amino acids: CASSPLGSRRTGELFF. Here the CDR3 DNA reads TGCGCCAGCAGCCCGCTCGGGTCACGGAGAACCGGGGAGCTGTTTTTT.